The 16 T cell receptor beta chains below all came from one sample that was sequenced in a study of molecular identifiers for immune sequencing clone quantification. One entry per CDR3 protein results from TCRdb running MiXCR on the PCR reads. The table has 400,000 to 600,000 distinct CDR3 sequences, 20% to 25% seen once. Material: naive CD8+ T cells from blood, with Jurkat cell RNA spiked in. The sample's subset: FACS-sorted CD8+CD4-CCR7+CD45RA+ naive T cells. These receptors were taken from a human donor in good health. Some libraries in this study had Jurkat cell RNA spiked in.

As concerns this clonotype: Just one base apart from a much larger clone, this may be a read error. This CDR3 reads CSGGMIVNEQSF. The CDR3 coding sequence is TGCAGCGGGGGGATGATTGTCAATGAGCAGTCCTTC. V and J are TRBV29-1 and TRBJ2-1; tentatively, D is TRBD1 or TRBD2 (5 bases each). The CDR3 is 12 amino acids. Germline loops: CDR1 SQVTM, CDR2 ANQGSEA.

This clonotype was seen ten or more times. The chain is built from TRBV12-3 or TRBV12-4 and TRBJ2-2; 7 bases line up with TRBD2. The CDR3 has 15 amino acids. The junction had 3 bases not matched to a gene; V was cut back by 0 bases and J by 5 bases. In DNA form, the CDR3 reads TGTGCCAGCAGTTTAGCGCTGGGAGGGACCGGGGAGCTGTTTTTT. It yields the protein CASSLALGGTGELFF.

In this sample, this clonotype turned up many times. This sequence joins TRBV4-3 and TRBJ1-1, with 7 positions matching TRBD1. V was clipped by 3 bases and J by 3 bases; unmatched bases: 1. The CDR3 covers 13 residues. The germline V gene has CDR1 LGHNA and CDR2 YSLEER. Here the CDR3 DNA reads TGCGCCAGCAGCCACGGACAGGACACTGAAGCTTTCTTT. Amino acid sequence: CASSHGQDTEAFF.

This clonotype was counted a few times. This chain uses TRBV20-1 with TRBJ1-1; the D is unclear. The CDR3 has 16 residues. With 0 bases removed from V and 0 bases from J, the gap between germline ends came to 14 bases. Germline loops: CDR1 DFQATT, CDR2 SNEGSKA (reference sequence). The CDR3 here is CSARDGLTNMNTEAFF. CDR3 in DNA: TGCAGTGCTAGAGACGGACTCACAAACATGAACACTGAAGCTTTCTTT.

This clonotype was observed a few times. The rearrangement joins TRBV20-1 to TRBJ1-1; D is ambiguous. The germline V gene encodes CDR1 DFQATT and CDR2 SNEGSKA (reference sequence). Trimming pared 3 bases from V and 0 bases from J, leaving 14 bases between. This CDR3 contains 15 residues. The CDR3: CSARGRKAMNTEAFF. The CDR3 DNA sequence: TGCAGTGCTAGGGGCAGGAAGGCGATGAACACTGAAGCTTTCTTT.

Ten or more counts support this clonotype. The chain carries TRBV29-1 and TRBJ2-3, with TRBD2 matching 8 bases. Germline V lookup: CDR1 SQVTM, CDR2 ANQGSEA. The CDR3 covers 16 residues. Trimming removed 4 bases from V and 5 bases from J; junction bases left unmatched: 14. The CDR3: CSVVELRGAIGDTQYF. The CDR3 coding sequence is TGCAGCGTTGTGGAGTTGCGGGGGGCGATCGGAGATACGCAGTATTTT.

This chain connects TRBV13 to TRBJ2-1; 10 positions match TRBD2. Germline-derived CDR1 and CDR2 are PRHDT and FYEKMQ (reference sequence). The junction had 2 bases not matched to a gene; V was cut back by 3 bases and J by 3 bases. The CDR3 runs to 15 residues. The CDR3 sequence is CASSFERGGYNEQFF. CDR3 in DNA: TGTGCCAGCAGCTTCGAGCGGGGGGGCTACAATGAGCAGTTCTTC.

This clonotype has ten or more counts. The chain couples TRBV5-8 to TRBJ2-3; the D gene is possibly TRBD2 (5 bases). CDR3 length equals 17 residues. Germline assignment: CDR1 SGHTS and CDR2 YDEGEE. The V end lost 0 bases, the J end lost 0 bases, and 14 bases lay between the germline ends. Here the CDR3 DNA reads TGTGCCAGCAGCTTGGCCGGGCGGCGGACTAGCACAGATACGCAGTATTTT. Translated, it gives CASSLAGRRTSTDTQYF.

Details on this clonotype: A clone one base away is much larger, so this may be a read error. Likely a read error: the CDR3 ends without its conserved phenylalanine or tryptophan. V usage is TRBV16 and J usage is TRBJ1-5; no clear D. Germline V lookup: CDR1 KGHSY, CDR2 FQNENV. V was cut by 3 bases and J by 0 bases, with 6 bases left in between. The CDR3 is 14 amino acids. CDR3 sequence (DNA): TGTGCCAGCAGCCACACACATAGCAATCAGCCCCAGCATGTT. Translated, it gives CASSHTHSNQPQHV.

The rearrangement uses TRBV6-2 or TRBV6-3 and TRBJ1-2; maybe TRBD1 (5 bases). This CDR3 spans 15 amino acids. Trimming stripped 0 bases from V and 8 bases from J, with 16 bases between. From germline, CDR1 is MNHEY and CDR2 SVGEGT. The DNA for the CDR3 is TGTGCCAGCAGTTACTCGATGACGGGGCTTGCAGGCTACACCTTC. Protein product: CASSYSMTGLAGYTF.

V is TRBV27 and J is TRBJ2-3; 11 bases match TRBD1. CDR1 MNHEY and CDR2 SMNVEV come from the germline V gene (reference sequence). This CDR3 spans 17 amino acids. V trimming: 6 bases; J trimming: 0 bases; junction bases outside the gene matches: 8. The chain's CDR3 is CASRAGQGVSSTDTQYF. The CDR3 DNA sequence: TGTGCCAGCAGGGCGGGACAGGGGGTTAGTAGCACAGATACGCAGTATTTT.

The V call is TRBV27, the J call TRBJ2-7, with D possibly called TRBD1 or TRBD2 (8 bases each). Germline lookup yields CDR1 MNHEY and CDR2 SMNVEV (reference sequence). The CDR3 runs to 13 residues. The germline V and J ends were trimmed by 8 bases and 2 bases, with 13 bases remaining between them. The CDR3 nucleotides are TGTGCCAGCGGACAGGGACTAGCCTACGAGCAGTACTTC. Protein: CASGQGLAYEQYF.

This rearrangement joins TRBV6-5 to TRBJ2-5; 7 positions match TRBD1. Germline CDR1 reads MNHEY; CDR2 reads SVGAGI. Unmatched junction bases numbered 11, after V lost 5 bases and J lost 5 bases. The CDR3 spans 15 residues. The CDR3 spells CASSHATGLAETQYF. CDR3 nucleotide sequence: TGTGCCAGCAGTCACGCGACAGGGCTGGCGGAGACCCAGTACTTC.

Concerning this clonotype itself: Given a much more abundant clone one base away, this may be a read error. The chain joins TRBV4-3 to TRBJ2-4, with D hard to call. Trimming stripped 2 bases from V and 9 bases from J, with 14 bases between. Germline assignment: CDR1 LGHNA and CDR2 YSLEER. This CDR3 comprises 14 residues. CDR3 region: CASSQSTLLGIQYF. CDR3 nucleotide sequence: TGCGCCAGCAGCCAAAGCACTCTCTTGGGCATTCAGTACTTC.

This clonotype was counted only a few times. This sequence joins TRBV13 and TRBJ1-1; weak D call: TRBD1 (6 bases). Trimming pared 5 bases from V and 4 bases from J, leaving 14 bases between. Germline loops: CDR1 PRHDT, CDR2 FYEKMQ (reference sequence). There are 14 residues in the CDR3. Here the CDR3 reads CASSRGRGGTEAFF. Written as DNA, the CDR3 is TGTGCCAGCAGCCGGGGGCGCGGGGGCACTGAAGCTTTCTTT.

Notes on this clonotype: This may stem from a read error, because a much larger clone lies one nucleotide away. This rearrangement joins TRBV20-1 to TRBJ2-3; D not resolved. The CDR3 is 16 residues long. Germline V gene lookup returns CDR1 DFQATT and CDR2 SNEGSKA (reference sequence). CDR3 protein: CSARDPAAASTNTQYF. The DNA for the CDR3 is TGCAGTGCTAGAGATCCTGCGGCCGCGAGCACAAATACGCAGTATTTT.